These 25 T cell receptor beta chains were all obtained from the same sample, sequenced in a study of blood T cell repertoires in COVID-19. Repertoires were generated with immunoSEQ multiplex PCR, while TCRdb's copy carries only in-frame clones and drops some. The table has about 24,000 clones, roughly nine tenths seen once. Material: peripheral blood. The receptors come from a man aged 65 to 85 with COVID-19, enrolled during active disease.

This clone has just one count. The chain combines TRBV4-1 with TRBJ1-2; no definite D call. With 3 bases removed from V and 4 bases from J, the gap between germline ends came to 15 bases. The CDR3 contains 15 residues. Germline V gives CDR1 MGHRA, CDR2 YSYEKL. The CDR3 DNA follows: TGCGCCAGCAGCCAGAGGGCCGTTGATCTCTATGGCTACACCTTC. This translates into CASSQRAVDLYGYTF.

V and J are TRBV30 and TRBJ2-7; 9 bases align to TRBD2. CDR1 is GTSNPN and CDR2 is SVGIG in the germline V gene (reference sequence). V was pared by 0 bases and J by 2 bases, with 2 bases of the junction left unmatched. The CDR3 runs 14 residues. The CDR3 loop is CAWSVGGGAYEQYF. As DNA, the CDR3 is TGTGCCTGGAGTGTAGGCGGGGGGGCCTACGAGCAGTACTTC.

The V gene is TRBV18, the J gene TRBJ2-7, with no clear D. V was clipped by 5 bases and J by 4 bases, with 15 bases between them. The CDR3 is 14 residues long. The germline V gene has CDR1 KGHSH and CDR2 LQKENI. CDR3 nucleotide sequence: TGTGCCAGCTCAGTTCAAGTTACCCTATACGAGCAGTACTTC. Its translation: CASSVQVTLYEQYF.

The chain is built from TRBV19 and TRBJ2-3; tentative D call: TRBD2 (5 bases). CDR1 and CDR2 from the germline V gene are LNHDA and SQIVND (reference sequence). Trimming pared 6 bases from V and 2 bases from J, leaving 15 bases between. CDR3 length: 15 residues. CDR3 in DNA: TGTGCCAGTAGGCTCCCCGGGGTCTCCACAGATACGCAGTATTTT. Its translation: CASRLPGVSTDTQYF.

J is TRBJ2-4 and V is TRBV30; 7 positions match TRBD2. This CDR3 has 15 amino acids. Germline CDR1 GTSNPN, CDR2 SVGIG (reference sequence). V gave up 0 bases and J gave up 1 base; unmatched junction bases: 3. The CDR3 here is CAWSVRLAAKNIQYF. In DNA form, the CDR3 reads TGTGCCTGGAGTGTACGACTAGCTGCCAAAAACATTCAGTACTTC.

The chain joins TRBV19 to TRBJ1-3, with TRBD1 matching 8 bases. This CDR3 is built from 13 residues. Per the germline V gene, CDR1 is LNHDA and CDR2 is SQIVND (reference sequence). V lost 10 bases and J lost 4; bases outside the gene matches: 6. The CDR3 loop is CAISTGDGNTIYF. The DNA of the CDR3 is TGTGCCATCTCGACAGGGGACGGAAACACCATATATTTT.

The chain combines TRBV7-2 with TRBJ2-7; TRBD1 is a possible D gene (6 bases). Trimming cost V 4 bases and J 3 bases, with 16 bases left between them. Germline CDR1 is SGHTA and CDR2 is FQGNSA. CDR3 length: 15 residues. In nucleotides, the CDR3 is TGTGCCAGCAGCTCACAAGGGGGACAATTCTACGAGCAGTACTTC. Translated, it gives CASSSQGGQFYEQYF. The variable domain in full, completed from reference TRBV7-2 and TRBJ2-7, reads GAGVSQSPSNKVTEKGKDVELRCDPISGHTALYWYRQSLGQGLEFLIYFQGNSAPDKSGLPSDRFSAERTGGSVSTLTIQRTQQEDSAVYLCASSSQGGQFYEQYFGPGTRLTVT.

The chain employs TRBV5-1 and TRBJ2-7, with 8 bases lining up with TRBD2. Per germline, CDR1 SGHRS and CDR2 YFSETQ. This CDR3 spans 14 amino acids. V lost 0 bases, J lost 6 bases, and 5 bases stayed unmatched. Written as DNA, the CDR3 is TGCGCCAGCAGCTTGGGGACTAGCAAACTCGAGCAGTACTTC. Translating it yields CASSLGTSKLEQYF.

This chain links TRBV6-5 with TRBJ2-2; D uncertain. Trimming cost V 4 bases and J 4 bases, with 10 bases left between them. This CDR3 has 14 residues. The germline CDR1 and CDR2 sequences are MNHEY and SVGAGI. The CDR3 is CASSLSAFTGELFF. In DNA, the CDR3 is TGTGCCAGCAGTTTAAGCGCATTCACCGGGGAGCTGTTTTTT.

The count of this clone is one. The chain joins TRBV6-1 to TRBJ1-5, with D tentatively TRBD1 (6 bases). Germline loops: CDR1 MNHNS, CDR2 SASEGT. V was cut by 4 bases and J by 0 bases, with 19 bases left in between. This CDR3 has 18 amino acids. CDR3 in amino acids: CASSGRQVTDTSNQPQHF. The CDR3 DNA reads TGTGCCAGCAGTGGCCGACAGGTAACAGATACTAGCAATCAGCCCCAGCATTTT.

This rearrangement joins TRBV14 to TRBJ2-4; D uncertain. The CDR3 has 16 residues. Germline V gene sequence: CDR1 SGHDN, CDR2 FVKESK. V lost 0 bases and J 6 bases, leaving 15 bases between the germline ends. CDR3: CASSQDRGRDLNIQYF. Written as DNA, the CDR3 is TGTGCCAGCAGCCAAGATCGTGGTAGAGACTTAAACATTCAGTACTTC.

This chain connects TRBV27 to TRBJ1-3, with 7 bases fitting TRBD1. CDR1 and CDR2 from the germline V gene are MNHEY and SMNVEV (reference sequence). V was clipped by 5 bases and J by 1 base; unmatched bases: 5. This CDR3 has 15 amino acids. The CDR3 nucleotides are TGTGCCAGCAGTCTCCGACAGGGATCTGGAAACACCATATATTTT. Its protein product is CASSLRQGSGNTIYF.

The chain is built from TRBV5-1 and TRBJ1-1; 7 nucleotides align to TRBD1. This CDR3 has 13 residues. Germline lookup yields CDR1 SGHRS and CDR2 YFSETQ. Losses at the gene ends were 4 bases for V and 8 bases for J; bases not matched to a gene: 8. CDR3 region: CASSPPGQQEAFF. CDR3 nucleotides: TGCGCCAGCAGCCCTCCGGGACAGCAAGAAGCTTTCTTT.

V and J are TRBV20-1 and TRBJ1-1; D call uncertain. The CDR3 is made up of 11 amino acids. Germline CDR1 and CDR2: DFQATT and SNEGSKA (reference sequence). V was trimmed by 5 bases and J by 5 bases, leaving 9 bases between them. CDR3: CSAPSSTEAFF. Written as DNA, the CDR3 is TGCAGTGCTCCCTCCAGTACTGAAGCTTTCTTT.

The V gene is TRBV5-8, the J gene TRBJ2-1; 7 bases agree with TRBD2. Trimming removed 4 bases from V and 0 bases from J; junction bases left unmatched: 7. This CDR3 region has 16 residues. Germline CDR1 and CDR2: SGHTS and YDEGEE. CDR3 nucleotide sequence: TGTGCCAGCAGCCTGTATGGCGGGAGCTCCTACAATGAGCAGTTCTTC. Its protein product is CASSLYGGSSYNEQFF.

The chain is built from TRBV5-1 and TRBJ2-2; 10 nucleotides line up with TRBD2. Germline assignment: CDR1 SGHRS and CDR2 YFSETQ. The CDR3 has 15 amino acids. Trimming at V came to 4 bases and at J to 8 bases, leaving 8 bases not matched to a gene. CDR3 nucleotide sequence: TGCGCCAGCAGCACCGGGCTAGCGGGAGCGGGGGAGCTGTTTTTT. Amino acid sequence: CASSTGLAGAGELFF.

The genes are TRBV9 and TRBJ2-2; weak D call: TRBD2 (5 bases). This CDR3 is 12 amino acids long. Trimming took off 7 bases at V and 4 bases at J, with 8 bases between the two ends. Germline values: CDR1 SGDLS, CDR2 YYNGEE. CDR3: CASSRGTGELFF. The CDR3 nucleotides read TGTGCCAGCTCTCGGGGCACCGGGGAGCTGTTTTTT.

The chain links TRBV12-3 or TRBV12-4 to TRBJ2-5; weak D call: TRBD1 (5 bases). Trimming shortened V by 3 bases and J by 5 bases, and 10 bases separated the two germline ends. CDR3 length: 13 amino acids. The DNA of the CDR3 is TGTGCCAGCAGTTTCGGCAGGGTTGAGACCCAGTACTTC. Translated, it gives CASSFGRVETQYF.

The V and J genes are TRBV5-1 and TRBJ2-5; 9 bases are shared with TRBD2. The V and J ends lost 3 bases and 5 bases, in that order; junction bases with no gene match: 2. CDR1 and CDR2 from the germline V gene are SGHRS and YFSETQ. CDR3 length: 13 amino acids. The CDR3 reads CASSSGLAETQYF. Written as DNA, the CDR3 is TGCGCCAGCAGCTCGGGACTAGCTGAGACCCAGTACTTC.

The V gene is TRBV21-1, the J gene TRBJ1-5. TRBV21-1 is a pseudogene. This CDR3 comprises 13 residues. This CDR3 is CASSKGLNQPQHF. The CDR3 DNA reads TGTGCCAGCAGCAAGGGACTTAATCAGCCCCAGCATTTT.

With regard to this clone: The same CDR3 can be traced to other DNA sequences in this sample. CDR3 DNA: TGTGCCAGCAGCCAGTTCGGGGTCGGCACTTTCTATGGCTACACCTTC. Translation: CASSQFGVGTFYGYTF. This rearrangement joins TRBV3-1 (or the pseudogene TRBV3-2) to TRBJ1-2; no reliable D call. There are 16 residues in the CDR3. V lost 3 bases and J lost 4, with 18 bases in between. Germline V gene lookup returns CDR1 LGHDT and CDR2 YNNKEL (reference sequence).

This clone was found a few times. The CDR3 nucleotides read TGTGCCAGCAGTGGGTCGTTAGGGGGCGACTATGGCTACACCTTC. It is translated as CASSGSLGGDYGYTF. The rearrangement links TRBV2 to TRBJ1-2, with 7 bases identical to TRBD1. Germline lookup yields CDR1 SNHLY and CDR2 FYNNEI. With V trimmed by 4 bases and J by 3 bases, 8 bases remained unmatched. This CDR3 has 15 amino acids.

A word on this clone: Other DNA sequences in the same sample also yield this CDR3. The chain uses TRBV5-1 and TRBJ1-1; the D is unclear. The length of the CDR3 is 13 residues. V lost 0 bases, J lost 4 bases, and 7 bases lay in between. Per germline, CDR1 SGHRS and CDR2 YFSETQ. CDR3: CASSLGGSTEAFF. CDR3 nucleotide sequence: TGCGCCAGCAGCTTGGGAGGGTCCACTGAAGCTTTCTTT.

V and J are TRBV11-2 and TRBJ2-5, with 7 bases fitting TRBD2. Germline V gene sequence: CDR1 SGHAT, CDR2 FQNNGV. The CDR3 length is 15 residues. V was pared by 2 bases and J by 2 bases, with 5 bases of the junction left unmatched. The chain's CDR3 is CASSLIGLEQETQYF. The CDR3 coding sequence is TGTGCCAGCAGCTTAATCGGACTAGAGCAAGAGACCCAGTACTTC.

The chain carries TRBV11-2 and TRBJ2-7; D may be TRBD2 (5 bases). The CDR3 has 13 amino acids. Between the trimmed V and J ends, which lost 3 bases and 2 bases, there was a span of 8 bases. Germline lookup yields CDR1 SGHAT and CDR2 FQNNGV. DNA of the CDR3: TGTGCCAGCAGCTTCCGGGGTACCTACGAGCAGTACTTC. As protein: CASSFRGTYEQYF.